This entry is about one T cell receptor (beta chain). Cohorts were based on clinical histories the participants reported. Per the original data handling: Estimation of nucleated cell counts relied on the amplification of reference gene primers. Here immunoSEQ multiplex PCR was the method, and the copy in TCRdb shows in-frame clones only, minus some. That table gives V, J and clone size, and the DNA gave D and trimming. This repertoire shows approximately 280,000 clones, 90% found once; its top ten account for about 1.7%. The record originates from a study of blood T cell repertoires in COVID-19. The sample comprised PBMCs or T cells enriched from blood (not recorded which). The source of this sequence is a woman between 18 and 30 years old with acute COVID-19.

CDR3 in DNA: TGTGCCAGCAGCTTAGGGGCCCATTACGAGCAGTACTTC. This gives the protein CASSLGAHYEQYF. The chain has TRBV5-8 and TRBJ2-7, with D possibly TRBD1 on 5 matching bases. The CDR3 is 13 amino acids. The germline V gene encodes CDR1 SGHTS and CDR2 YDEGEE. The V gene lost 2 bases and the J gene lost 4 bases, with 10 bases spanning the gap.